The clone carrying this T cell receptor (beta chain) was detected ten times or more. MiXCR, applied by TCRdb to the 5' RACE reads, yields one record per CDR3 protein. This sample carries 10,000 to 15,000 distinct CDR3 sequences, roughly a quarter of them seen once, and the ten largest clones take just over 3%. V lost 4 bases, J lost 0 bases, and 10 bases lay in between. Per the germline V gene, CDR1 is MNHEY and CDR2 is SVGEGT. This CDR3 has 15 amino acids. The TCR comes from a female donor with breast cancer. Sequenced input: naive CD4+ T cells sorted from blood. Subset specified: naive CD4+ T cells, CD4+CD45RA+CD25-. V usage is TRBV6-2 or TRBV6-3 and J usage is TRBJ2-1; D is ambiguous. CDR3: CASSSDMASYNEQFF. In nucleotides, the CDR3 is TGTGCCAGCAGTTCCGATATGGCCTCCTACAATGAGCAGTTCTTC.